These T cell receptor beta chains were read from a single sample in a study of T cells in localized non-small cell lung cancer. Repertoires were generated with immunoSEQ multiplex PCR, while TCRdb's copy carries only in-frame clones and drops some. The sample shows 25,000 to 30,000 clones, roughly 90% of them seen only once. The sample was peripheral blood, taken before any cancer treatment. The receptors derive from a male donor at least 60 years old with stage I lung adenocarcinoma. Each CDR3 is given with its conserved first and last residue. The D gene is left open where the match is weak. Size values are once, few and many counts, or a class for expanded clones, and some rows have none.

V gene	D gene	clone size	J gene	CDR3 DNA	CDR3 protein
TRBV9	TRBD1	NA	TRBJ2-1	TGTGCCAGCAGCGTAGAGGGGACAGGGCCATACAATGAGCAGTTCTTC	CASSVEGTGPYNEQFF
TRBV6-1	TRBD1	NA	TRBJ2-7	TGTGCCAGCAGCGGGGCCGACAGGGTCGGCTACGAGCAGTACTTC	CASSGADRVGYEQYF
TRBV18	NA	NA	TRBJ2-7	TGTGCCAGCTCACCAAGAAACATCTACGAGCAGTACTTC	CASSPRNIYEQYF
TRBV6-5	NA	NA	TRBJ2-7	TGTGCCAGCAGATCCTGGGACTACGAGCAGTACTTC	CASRSWDYEQYF
TRBV6-6	NA	NA	TRBJ1-5	TGTGCCAGTTGGGCGGGCACCAAGCAGCCCCAGCATTTT	CASWAGTKQPQHF
TRBV18	TRBD1	NA	TRBJ2-7	TGTGCCAGCTCACCACTGGACAGGTCCTCCTACGAGCAGTACTTC	CASSPLDRSSYEQYF
TRBV18	NA	NA	TRBJ2-2	TGTGCCAGCTCACCGATGCCGGGGGGCATCACCGGGGAGCTGTTTTTT	CASSPMPGGITGELFF
TRBV2	NA	once	TRBJ1-5	TGTGCCAGCAGTGAAAGGGGCGCGGGCACCTTTAGCAATCAGCCCCAGCATTTT	CASSERGAGTFSNQPQHF
TRBV7-8	NA	NA	TRBJ1-3	TGTGCCAGCAGCAAAACCCTGCAGGGCTCTGGAAACACCATATATTTT	CASSKTLQGSGNTIYF
TRBV28	TRBD1	NA	TRBJ2-7	TGTGCCAGCAGTTCGGGGACAGGTTATTCCTACGAGCAGTACTTC	CASSSGTGYSYEQYF
TRBV14	NA	NA	TRBJ1-6	TGTGCCAGCAGCCAAGATCGGCTGCAAGGGACACCCCTCCACTTT	CASSQDRLQGTPLHF
TRBV6-6	TRBD1	NA	TRBJ1-5	TGTGCCAGCAGCGCCGACAGGGCCCGGAATCAGCCCCAGCATTTT	CASSADRARNQPQHF
TRBV4-2	NA	NA	TRBJ1-4	TGTGCCAGCAGCCAAGAAGAGGTATCGGAAAAACTGTTTTTT	CASSQEEVSEKLFF
TRBV2	TRBD1	NA	TRBJ1-1	TGTGCCAGCACGGGGACAGGGAACACTGAAGCTTTCTTT	CASTGTGNTEAFF
TRBV19	TRBD1	NA	TRBJ1-2	TGTGCCAGTATTCGACAGGGGGAAACCGCCCGGTATGGCTACACCTTC	CASIRQGETARYGYTF
TRBV28	NA	NA	TRBJ1-4	TGTGCCAGCAACCTCCGGGGCCCGGAAAAACTGTTTTTT	CASNLRGPEKLFF
TRBV7-8	NA	NA	TRBJ1-5	TGTGCCAGCAGCCGGGTCAGCAATCAGCCCCAGCATTTT	CASSRVSNQPQHF
TRBV28	NA	NA	TRBJ1-2	TGTGCCAGCAGTTTAGGGACACCTTATGGCTACACCTTC	CASSLGTPYGYTF
TRBV19	NA	once	TRBJ1-4	TGTGCCAGTAGTGCGTCAGGGGCGCCTAATGAAAAACTGTTTTTT	CASSASGAPNEKLFF
TRBV6-1	NA	NA	TRBJ1-1	TGTGCCAGCAGTGACAGGGCACAGAACACTGAAGCTTTCTTT	CASSDRAQNTEAFF
TRBV18	NA	NA	TRBJ1-2	TGTGCCAGCTCACGGAGGCAGGTAGATGGATACACCTTC	CASSRRQVDGYTF
TRBV28	NA	NA	TRBJ1-3	TGTGCCAGCAGTTTATATGGGGGCTCTGGAAACACCATATATTTT	CASSLYGGSGNTIYF
TRBV19	NA	NA	TRBJ1-2	TGTGCCAGTAGTATACCACTGACAGCTAACTATGGCTACACCTTC	CASSIPLTANYGYTF
TRBV6-6	NA	NA	TRBJ2-7	TGTGCCAGCAGAGCCCTCTACGAGCAGTACTTC	CASRALYEQYF
TRBV27	NA	NA	TRBJ1-2	TGTGCCAGCAGTCCACAGGCTACCTATGGCTACACCTTC	CASSPQATYGYTF
TRBV5-1	NA	NA	TRBJ2-7	TGCGCCAGCAGCTTCGGGAACGAGCAGTACTTC	CASSFGNEQYF
TRBV5-1	TRBD2	NA	TRBJ2-5	TGCGCCAGCAGCCCAGGACTAGCAGCCCTGCGGGAGACCCAGTACTTC	CASSPGLAALRETQYF
TRBV7-7	TRBD2	NA	TRBJ2-2	TGTGCCAGCAGCTTAGCCGGGGGGTACGGGGAGCTGTTTTTT	CASSLAGGYGELFF
TRBV6-5	NA	NA	TRBJ1-5	TGTGCCAGCAGCTTACAGGGATCGTCTGGTCAGCCCCAGCATTTT	CASSLQGSSGQPQHF
TRBV5-3	TRBD1	NA	TRBJ1-6	TGTGCCAGAAGCCGCGGACAGGCTAATTCACCCCTCCACTTT	CARSRGQANSPLHF
TRBV7-2	TRBD2	NA	TRBJ2-3	TGTGCCAGCAGCATTGGGACTACCCCGCGCACAGATACGCAGTATTTT	CASSIGTTPRTDTQYF
TRBV28	NA	once	TRBJ2-5	TGTGCCAGCGGGAGTAGAACCCAGTACTTC	CASGSRTQYF
TRBV5-1	NA	NA	TRBJ1-6	TGCGCCAGCAGCCCGCAAGTTAATTCACCCCTCCACTTT	CASSPQVNSPLHF
TRBV7-2	NA	NA	TRBJ1-6	TGTGCCAGCAGCCTACAGGGAGATAGGTCACCCCTCCACTTT	CASSLQGDRSPLHF
TRBV7-6	TRBD1	NA	TRBJ2-4	TGTGCCAGCAGCGACGGACAGGGAAACATTCAGTACTTC	CASSDGQGNIQYF
TRBV18	NA	NA	TRBJ1-1	TGTGCCAGCTCACCAGGGGGTAGGGACACTGAAGCTTTCTTT	CASSPGGRDTEAFF
TRBV5-6	NA	once	TRBJ2-2	TGTGCCAGCAGCCCCACAGGGAGTGGCGGGGAGCTGTTTTTT	CASSPTGSGGELFF
TRBV5-1	TRBD2	NA	TRBJ2-5	TGCGCCAGCAGCTTAGCGGGAAGCCAAGAGACCCAGTACTTC	CASSLAGSQETQYF
TRBV5-1	TRBD2	NA	TRBJ2-1	TGCGCCAGCAGCTTGGAACGGGTGGGAGGGGATGAGCAGTTCTTC	CASSLERVGGDEQFF
TRBV7-2	TRBD2	NA	TRBJ2-7	TGTGCCAGCAGCTTAATGTTCGGGGAGGGGTACGAGCAGTACTTC	CASSLMFGEGYEQYF
TRBV5-1	NA	NA	TRBJ2-3	TGCGCCAGCAGCTTGGCCGGCGGGGTAGATACGCAGTATTTT	CASSLAGGVDTQYF
TRBV4-2	NA	NA	TRBJ1-4	TGTGCCAGCAGCCAACAACACCCAGGGGAAAAACTGTTTTTT	CASSQQHPGEKLFF
TRBV19	NA	NA	TRBJ2-1	TGTGCCAGTAGAATAGGCAAAGGATCCAGTTCCTACAATGAGCAGTTCTTC	CASRIGKGSSSYNEQFF
TRBV11-2	NA	NA	TRBJ1-1	TGTGCCAGCAGCTTATCGAAGGGCGCTCCCGCGCGGATGAACACTGAAGCTTTCTTT	CASSLSKGAPARMNTEAFF
TRBV28	NA	NA	TRBJ2-7	TGTGCCAGCAGTTTACAGGGTATGGGTCAGGGACTCTACGAGCAGTACTTC	CASSLQGMGQGLYEQYF
TRBV4-2	NA	NA	TRBJ1-2	TGTGCCAGCAGCCGGGGGGCAGCCCAAACCGACTATGGCTACACCTTC	CASSRGAAQTDYGYTF
TRBV6-5	NA	once	TRBJ1-1	TGTGCCAGCAATACCGGACGGGGGGTATCCACTGAAGCTTTCTTT	CASNTGRGVSTEAFF
TRBV5-6	TRBD1	once	TRBJ1-6	TGTGCCAGCAGTAATCAGGGGGCTGGTTCACCCCTCCACTTT	CASSNQGAGSPLHF
TRBV11-2	NA	NA	TRBJ1-1	TGTGCCAGCAGCCAACAGGGAGGCACTGAAGCTTTCTTT	CASSQQGGTEAFF